These 30 T cell receptor beta chains originate from one sample sequenced in a study of identical twins. TCRdb independently ran MiXCR on the 5' RACE reads; one entry per CDR3 protein. The repertoire holds 350,000 to 600,000 distinct CDR3 sequences, with 13% to 15% as singletons. The sample also formed part of further work on yellow fever vaccine responses in identical twins.

Sequenced input: CD4+ T cells sorted from blood. All receptors derive from a woman aged 18-30 years in good health.

Only a few counts were recorded for this clonotype. V usage is TRBV5-1 and J usage is TRBJ2-3; 7 bases agree with TRBD2. V was clipped by 3 bases and J by 5 bases; unmatched bases: 6. The CDR3 contains 14 residues. Germline V lookup: CDR1 SGHRS, CDR2 YFSETQ. In DNA form, the CDR3 reads TGCGCCAGCAGCTCATTCACGGGGGGAGATACGCAGTATTTT. Translating it yields CASSSFTGGDTQYF.

This chain uses TRBV18 with TRBJ1-1; no definite D call. CDR1 is KGHSH, CDR2 LQKENI, per germline. With 2 bases removed from V and 0 bases from J, the gap between germline ends came to 10 bases. This CDR3 is built from 15 residues. The CDR3 nucleotides read TGTGCCAGCTCACCAGAGGCAGTCATGAACACTGAAGCTTTCTTT. Translating it yields CASSPEAVMNTEAFF.

This clonotype was counted between two and nine times. V gene TRBV4-2 combines with J gene TRBJ2-1; 10 bases align to TRBD2. The germline gives CDR1 LGHNA, CDR2 YNFKEQ. V gave up 0 bases and J gave up 4 bases; unmatched junction bases: 3. This CDR3 is built from 16 residues. The CDR3 DNA is TGTGCCAGCAGCCAAGAAGGACTAGCGGTATACAATGAGCAGTTCTTC. As protein: CASSQEGLAVYNEQFF.

The chain employs TRBV5-5 and TRBJ2-1; no clear D gene. The CDR3 loop spans 13 amino acids. Germline CDR1 is SGHKS and CDR2 is YYEKEE (reference sequence). V was shortened by 5 bases and J by 7 bases, with 13 bases between the two germline ends. CDR3 nucleotide sequence: TGTGCCAGCAGGCATGGGATCTTGAATGAGCAGTTCTTC. Translation gives CASRHGILNEQFF.

Only a few counts were recorded for this clonotype. The chain is built from TRBV28 and TRBJ2-7; 13 positions agree with TRBD2. V lost 5 bases, J lost 4 bases, and 5 bases stayed unmatched. The CDR3 has 15 amino acids. The germline CDR1 and CDR2 sequences are MDHEN and SYDVKM. The CDR3 here is CASSPGLAGIYEQYF. CDR3 DNA sequence: TGTGCCAGCAGTCCGGGACTAGCGGGAATATACGAGCAGTACTTC.

This clonotype was detected ten times or more. This sequence joins TRBV7-2 and TRBJ2-3; weak D call: TRBD2 (5 bases). V was clipped by 1 base and J by 8 bases, with 13 bases between them. The CDR3 contains 14 residues. Germline CDR1 reads SGHTA; CDR2 reads FQGNSA. The CDR3 loop reads CASSLDGGTVTQYF. As DNA, the CDR3 is TGTGCCAGCAGCTTAGATGGAGGAACGGTTACGCAGTATTTT.

This clonotype was counted only a few times. The rearrangement uses TRBV27 and TRBJ1-6, with TRBD1 identical over 7 bases. Germline V CDR1 and CDR2: MNHEY, SMNVEV (reference sequence). This CDR3 contains 16 residues. With V trimmed by 5 bases and J by 7 bases, 11 bases remained unmatched. For the CDR3, the DNA is TGTGCCAGCAGTAACAGGGGCCCCCCTGTGAATTCACCCCTCCACTTT. Encoded protein: CASSNRGPPVNSPLHF.

This clonotype was seen a few times. The chain employs TRBV11-2 and TRBJ2-2; 14 nucleotides align to TRBD2. Germline V gene lookup returns CDR1 SGHAT and CDR2 FQNNGV. This CDR3 is built from 17 residues. With V trimmed by 5 bases and J by 6 bases, 8 bases remained unmatched. CDR3 sequence: CASSQGLAGVRAGELFF. DNA of the CDR3: TGTGCCAGCAGCCAGGGACTAGCGGGAGTTCGTGCCGGGGAGCTGTTTTTT.

The CDR3: CASSSSAGGSTDTQYF. The CDR3 region has the DNA TGTGCCAGCAGCTCTTCGGCGGGGGGAAGCACAGATACGCAGTATTTT. The chain carries TRBV11-2 and TRBJ2-3; 8 bases align to TRBD2. The germline gives CDR1 SGHAT, CDR2 FQNNGV. V lost 4 bases to trimming and J lost 0 bases; unmatched junction nucleotides: 6. CDR3 length: 16 amino acids.

The chain uses TRBV20-1 and TRBJ2-7; D ambiguous. CDR1 is DFQATT and CDR2 is SNEGSKA in the germline V gene (reference sequence). This CDR3 comprises 12 residues. V was cut by 6 bases and J by 3 bases, with 12 bases left in between. The DNA of the CDR3 is TGCAGTGCCACCTCTGGCCGCTACGAGCAGTACTTC. As protein: CSATSGRYEQYF.

The V gene is TRBV20-1, the J gene TRBJ2-3; D is undetermined. Trimming took off 4 bases at V and 2 bases at J, with 7 bases between the two ends. This CDR3 is 12 amino acids long. Germline values: CDR1 DFQATT, CDR2 SNEGSKA (reference sequence). CDR3: CSATPNTDTQYF. As DNA, the CDR3 is TGCAGTGCTACCCCGAACACAGATACGCAGTATTTT.

This clonotype occurred a few times. CDR3 region: CASSSFRGDTEAFF. The CDR3 region has the DNA TGTGCCAGCAGCTCGTTCAGGGGGGACACTGAAGCTTTCTTT. The V gene is TRBV7-9, the J gene TRBJ1-1, with 7 bases aligning to TRBD1. The trim removed 4 bases at V and 3 bases at J, leaving 5 bases unmatched. Per the germline V gene, CDR1 is SEHNR and CDR2 is FQNEAQ (reference sequence). This CDR3 region has 14 residues.

This clonotype was observed a handful of times. V usage is TRBV14 and J usage is TRBJ2-1; D is ambiguous. V lost 4 bases, J lost 12 bases, and 13 bases lay in between. The length of the CDR3 is 12 residues. Germline CDR1 SGHDN, CDR2 FVKESK. The CDR3 sequence is CASSRASLAQFF. DNA of the CDR3: TGTGCCAGCAGCCGGGCCTCTTTGGCGCAGTTCTTC.

This clonotype was found many times. This chain joins TRBV12-3 or TRBV12-4 and TRBJ2-5; 8 bases match TRBD2. CDR3 length: 14 amino acids. V lost 5 bases and J lost 4; bases outside the gene matches: 6. The CDR3: CASSRSGRRETQYF. The CDR3 DNA is TGTGCCAGCAGTAGGAGCGGGAGAAGAGAGACCCAGTACTTC.

The chain recombines TRBV9 with TRBJ2-7; 8 nucleotides match TRBD2. The CDR3 extends over 16 amino acids. The trim removed 4 bases at V and 3 bases at J, leaving 12 bases unmatched. CDR1 is SGDLS and CDR2 is YYNGEE in the germline V gene. CDR3 protein: CASSPDDPGLVYEQYF. The CDR3 DNA is TGTGCCAGCAGCCCTGACGATCCGGGACTAGTCTACGAGCAGTACTTC.

The V gene is TRBV20-1, the J gene TRBJ2-5; TRBD1 aligns across 7 bases. Germline V gene data show CDR1 as DFQATT and CDR2 as SNEGSKA (reference sequence). The CDR3 is made up of 13 amino acids. V was clipped by 3 bases and J by 0 bases; unmatched bases: 1. The CDR3 DNA is TGCAGTGCTAGCGACAGGGACCAAGAGACCCAGTACTTC. Translating gives CSASDRDQETQYF.

The sample holds a few counts of this clonotype. This chain links TRBV29-1 with TRBJ1-2; D gene uncertain. The CDR3 is 13 residues long. Germline CDR1 and CDR2: SQVTM and ANQGSEA. Trimming removed 6 bases at V and 8 bases at J, with 19 bases between. The CDR3 region has the DNA TGCAGCGTACCCCTTCGCGGGCTGGGGGGCTACACCTTC. Amino acids: CSVPLRGLGGYTF.

This clonotype was counted a few times. The J gene is TRBJ2-2, the V gene TRBV10-2; no reliable D call. The CDR3 consists of 17 residues. V shed 5 bases and J shed 2 bases, with 18 bases lying between them. From germline, CDR1 is WSHSY and CDR2 SAAADI. The CDR3 protein is CASSTKPPAPNTGELFF. Here the CDR3 DNA reads TGCGCCAGCAGTACGAAACCCCCGGCCCCAAACACCGGGGAGCTGTTTTTT.

This sequence joins TRBV3-1 and TRBJ2-3; D is perhaps TRBD1 (5 bases). The germline CDR1 and CDR2 sequences are LGHDT and YNNKEL (reference sequence). The V and J ends lost 5 bases and 0 bases respectively, with 15 bases between them. The CDR3 has 16 residues. CDR3 in amino acids: CASSKGQRASTDTQYF. CDR3 coding DNA: TGTGCCAGCAGCAAAGGACAACGAGCTAGCACAGATACGCAGTATTTT.

The chain uses TRBV24-1 and TRBJ2-7; TRBD1 agrees at 7 bases. The germline V gene has CDR1 KGHDR and CDR2 SFDVKD. The length of the CDR3 is 15 residues. Trimming took 4 bases from V and 4 from J; bases not matched to a gene: 9. CDR3 region: CATSENPGQIYEQYF. The CDR3 coding sequence is TGTGCCACCAGTGAAAATCCGGGACAGATATACGAGCAGTACTTC.

The V call is TRBV19, the J call TRBJ2-1; D call uncertain. The germline gives CDR1 LNHDA, CDR2 SQIVND (reference sequence). There are 17 residues in the CDR3. Trimming took 3 bases from V and 0 from J, leaving 15 bases between them. The CDR3 DNA sequence: TGTGCCAGTAGTATGCCGGCAGTCCTGAGCTCCTACAATGAGCAGTTCTTC. Encoded protein: CASSMPAVLSSYNEQFF.

The CDR3 sequence: CASSAPGGETQYF. CDR3 coding DNA: TGCGCCAGCAGCGCGCCCGGCGGGGAGACCCAGTACTTC. The rearrangement joins TRBV5-1 to TRBJ2-5; weak D call: TRBD2 (5 bases). Germline loops: CDR1 SGHRS, CDR2 YFSETQ. CDR3 size: 13 residues. V was trimmed by 4 bases and J by 5 bases, leaving 12 bases between them.

The chain carries TRBV5-1 and TRBJ2-5; maybe TRBD2 (6 bases). CDR3 length: 14 amino acids. V was clipped by 2 bases and J by 5 bases, with 13 bases between them. The germline gives CDR1 SGHRS, CDR2 YFSETQ. CDR3 sequence reads: CASSFSGTGETQYF. In DNA form, the CDR3 reads TGCGCCAGCAGCTTCTCGGGGACTGGGGAGACCCAGTACTTC.

As for this clonotype: Relative to the germline gene, one junction end is altered; a read error may explain this. The gene calls are TRBV4-2 and TRBJ2-3; a possible D gene is TRBD1 (7 bases). Germline assignment: CDR1 LGHNA and CDR2 YNFKEQ. The CDR3 totals 14 residues. In DNA, the CDR3 is TGTGCCAGCAGCCCTGGAGGGGGCAAAGATACGGAGTATTTT. Translation gives CASSPGGGKDTEYF.

The table lists this clonotype with a few counts. The genes are TRBV9 and TRBJ2-3; D is uncertain. The CDR3 extends over 14 amino acids. Germline CDR1 SGDLS, CDR2 YYNGEE. V shed 0 bases and J shed 2 bases, with 7 bases lying between them. The CDR3 protein is CASSVASSTDTQYF. CDR3 DNA: TGTGCCAGCAGCGTAGCTTCTTCCACAGATACGCAGTATTTT.

This clonotype was picked up a small number of times. The chain carries TRBV5-1 and TRBJ2-2, with TRBD1 matching over 8 bases. CDR1 and CDR2 (germline): SGHRS, YFSETQ. Losses at the gene ends were 4 bases for V and 3 bases for J; bases not matched to a gene: 8. This CDR3 is built from 16 residues. In DNA, the CDR3 is TGCGCCAGCAGCCAATCGACAGGGGCGGACACCGGGGAGCTGTTTTTT. It translates to CASSQSTGADTGELFF.

Comment on this clonotype: One base away lies a much larger clone, so this may be a sequencing read error. This chain links TRBV12-3 or TRBV12-4 with TRBJ2-1; 10 bases agree with TRBD2. The CDR3 has 15 residues. The junction had 8 bases not matched to a gene; V was cut back by 6 bases and J by 6 bases. In nucleotides, the CDR3 is TGTGCCAGCAGGGCCGGGACTAGCGTGCCCAATGAGCAGTTCTTC. Translated, it gives CASRAGTSVPNEQFF.

This clonotype was detected only a few times. The genes are TRBV7-6 and TRBJ1-1; D call uncertain. Germline V gene sequence: CDR1 SGHVS, CDR2 FNYEAQ. This CDR3 has 15 amino acids. V was cut by 0 bases and J by 0 bases, with 8 bases left in between. This chain's CDR3 is CASSLAGDMNTEAFF. The CDR3 DNA reads as TGTGCCAGCAGCTTAGCCGGAGACATGAACACTGAAGCTTTCTTT.

The chain couples TRBV27 to TRBJ2-6; D is perhaps TRBD2 (6 bases). Trimming stripped 5 bases from V and 0 bases from J, with 20 bases between. The germline CDR1 and CDR2 sequences are MNHEY and SMNVEV (reference sequence). This CDR3 spans 19 amino acids. CDR3 sequence reads: CASSPTWDFPPSGANVLTF. Here the CDR3 DNA reads TGTGCCAGCAGTCCCACCTGGGACTTCCCCCCCTCTGGGGCCAACGTCCTGACTTTC. Variable domain in full (rest from reference TRBV27 and TRBJ2-6): EAQVTQNPRYLITVTGKKLTVTCSQNMNHEYMSWYRQDPGLGLRQIYYSMNVEVTDKGDVPEGYKVSRKEKRNFPLILESPSPNQTSLYFCASSPTWDFPPSGANVLTFGAGSRLTVL.

J is TRBJ2-1 and V is TRBV4-2; 16 positions match TRBD2. This CDR3 comprises 19 residues. Germline loops: CDR1 LGHNA, CDR2 YNFKEQ. Trimming cost V 6 bases and J 0 bases; bases outside gene matches: 8. CDR3 sequence (DNA): TGTGCCAGCAGATTTCTGGGACTAGCGGGAGGGAGCTCCTACAATGAGCAGTTCTTC. Its protein product is CASRFLGLAGGSSYNEQFF.